This record concerns one T cell receptor (beta chain) sequence. The repertoire was sequenced with immunoSEQ multiplex PCR; TCRdb's copy has only in-frame clones and lacks some. Of 250,000 to 400,000 clones listed, 70% to 90% are singletons. The ends were cut back, 8 bases at V and 0 bases at J, with 17 bases in the middle. The germline V gene has CDR1 MGHRA and CDR2 YSYEKL. The length of the CDR3 is 16 residues. These data come from a study of cytomegalovirus exposure and HLA in healthy donors. The genes are TRBV4-1 and TRBJ1-5, with D possibly matching TRBD1 (5 bases). The receptor comes from a man aged 25 to 40 in good health and CMV-seronegative. Sample: PBMCs. DNA for the CDR3: TGCGCCAGCCTAAGCGGGGCGGTGTCTAGCAATCAGCCCCAGCATTTT. This encodes CASLSGAVSSNQPQHF.